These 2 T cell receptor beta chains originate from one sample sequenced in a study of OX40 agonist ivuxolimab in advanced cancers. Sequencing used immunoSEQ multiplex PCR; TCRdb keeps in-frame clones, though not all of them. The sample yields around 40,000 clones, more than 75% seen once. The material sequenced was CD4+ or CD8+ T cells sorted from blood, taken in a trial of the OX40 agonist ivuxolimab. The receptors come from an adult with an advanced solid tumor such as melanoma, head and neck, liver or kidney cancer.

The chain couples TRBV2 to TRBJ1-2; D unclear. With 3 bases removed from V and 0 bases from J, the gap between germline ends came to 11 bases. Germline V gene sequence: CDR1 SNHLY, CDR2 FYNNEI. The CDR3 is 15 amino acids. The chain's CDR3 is CASSELPNSNYGYTF. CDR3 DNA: TGTGCCAGCAGTGAGCTGCCAAACTCTAACTATGGCTACACCTTC.

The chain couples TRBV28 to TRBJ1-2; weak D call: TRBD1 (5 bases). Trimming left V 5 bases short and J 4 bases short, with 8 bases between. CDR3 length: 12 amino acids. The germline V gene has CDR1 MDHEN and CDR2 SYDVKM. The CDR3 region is CASSGDLYGYTF. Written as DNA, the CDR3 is TGTGCCAGCAGTGGGGACCTCTATGGCTACACCTTC.